Below are 26 T cell receptor beta chains sequenced from a single sample in a study of post-analysis software for immune sequencing data. Broader study findings: About five TRBV segments were more frequent in patients than controls; TRBV5-6, TRBV5-1 and TRBV20-1 belonged to this group.

Unique molecular identifiers were built into the TCR beta cDNA libraries. TCRdb used MiXCR to reprocess the PCR reads, holding one entry per CDR3 protein. The data contain about 430,000 distinct CDR3 sequences, less than 40% of them singletons. The antigens for these receptors are not known. Source material: blood. These receptors were collected from a girl aged 2-10 years with multiple sclerosis.

This chain uses TRBV29-1 with TRBJ1-1; D gene ambiguous. V gave up 7 bases and J gave up 3 bases, with 9 bases separating them. Germline V CDR1 and CDR2: SQVTM, ANQGSEA. The CDR3 runs 11 residues. The DNA for the CDR3 is TGCAGCGCCGAGATGGACACTGAAGCTTTCTTT. It encodes CSAEMDTEAFF.

This clonotype was picked up a small number of times. This chain joins TRBV20-1 and TRBJ2-5; 9 nucleotides line up with TRBD2. The CDR3 spans 15 residues. The V gene's germline CDR1 is DFQATT and CDR2 SNEGSKA (reference sequence). Trimming removed 4 bases from V and 2 bases from J; junction bases left unmatched: 8. CDR3 sequence (DNA): TGCAGTGCTACCGGGGGGACTAGCCGTCAAGAGACCCAGTACTTC. Translating gives CSATGGTSRQETQYF.

The gene calls are TRBV5-6 and TRBJ1-5; no clear D gene. CDR3 length: 14 residues. V lost 0 bases, J lost 6 bases, and 10 bases lay in between. The germline gives CDR1 SGHDT, CDR2 YYEEEE. Here the CDR3 reads CASSLDAVAQPQHF. CDR3 nucleotides: TGTGCCAGCAGCTTGGATGCAGTGGCTCAGCCCCAGCATTTT.

V is TRBV29-1 and J is TRBJ2-3, with 10 positions matching TRBD1. The CDR3 runs to 14 residues. With 4 bases clipped from V and 4 bases from J, the junction kept 5 bases outside the gene matches. Germline CDR1 is SQVTM and CDR2 is ANQGSEA. Here the CDR3 reads CSVVWDRGPDTQYF. The CDR3 nucleotides read TGCAGCGTTGTGTGGGACAGGGGACCAGATACGCAGTATTTT.

The V gene is TRBV5-1, the J gene TRBJ2-3; maybe TRBD2 (5 bases). Germline-derived CDR1 and CDR2 are SGHRS and YFSETQ. V was trimmed by 0 bases and J by 3 bases, leaving 8 bases between them. The length of the CDR3 is 14 residues. CDR3 amino acids: CASSLGGPTDTQYF. The DNA of the CDR3 is TGCGCCAGCAGCTTGGGAGGGCCGACAGATACGCAGTATTTT.

With regard to this clonotype: A junction boundary mismatches the germline segment, possibly from a read error. The chain employs TRBV20-1 and TRBJ2-5; D is tentatively TRBD1 or TRBD2 (5 bases each). This CDR3 has 14 residues. Germline values: CDR1 DFQATT, CDR2 SNEGSKA (reference sequence). The CDR3 coding sequence is TGCAGTGCTAAGGGGACCGCAAGACAAGAGATCCAGTACTTC. It encodes CSAKGTARQEIQYF.

This clonotype was detected a few times. This chain joins TRBV28 and TRBJ2-7; D is undetermined. This CDR3 has 14 residues. Germline lookup yields CDR1 MDHEN and CDR2 SYDVKM. V was cut by 3 bases and J by 1 base, with 10 bases left in between. CDR3 sequence (DNA): TGTGCCAGCAGTTTGCGCGGTTTGTCCTACGAGCAGTACTTC. Translating gives CASSLRGLSYEQYF.

This clonotype was detected ten times or more. The J gene is TRBJ2-5, the V gene TRBV7-9; D is unresolved. The CDR3 loop spans 14 amino acids. Between the trimmed V and J ends, which lost 5 bases and 1 base, there was a span of 11 bases. Germline V gene data show CDR1 as SEHNR and CDR2 as FQNEAQ (reference sequence). CDR3 protein: CASSPPGGQETQYF. DNA for the CDR3: TGTGCCAGCAGCCCCCCCGGTGGCCAAGAGACCCAGTACTTC.

The gene calls are TRBV29-1 and TRBJ2-7; TRBD1 agrees at 10 bases. With V trimmed by 5 bases and J by 4 bases, 5 bases remained unmatched. Germline V gene data show CDR1 as SQVTM and CDR2 as ANQGSEA. The length of the CDR3 is 13 residues. CDR3 sequence: CSVLRQGAYEQYF. DNA of the CDR3: TGCAGCGTTCTAAGACAGGGGGCGTACGAGCAGTACTTC.

The rearrangement joins TRBV6-2 or TRBV6-3 to TRBJ2-7, with D uncertain. This CDR3 is built from 13 residues. Per the germline V gene, CDR1 is MNHEY and CDR2 is SVGEGT. The V and J ends lost 3 bases and 0 bases respectively, with 6 bases between them. CDR3 sequence reads: CASSYVSSYEQYF. The CDR3 nucleotides are TGTGCCAGCAGTTATGTCAGCTCCTACGAGCAGTACTTC.

This clonotype was found many times. This sequence joins TRBV6-5 and TRBJ2-1; the D gene is possibly TRBD2 (6 bases). Germline V CDR1 and CDR2: MNHEY, SVGAGI. This CDR3 has 18 residues. V lost 4 bases to trimming and J lost 8 bases, with 27 bases between them. The CDR3 DNA reads as TGTGCCAGCAGTTCGTTACATCCCGGGACTCTTACGAGGGATGAGCAGTTCTTC. Translating gives CASSSLHPGTLTRDEQFF.

The rearrangement joins TRBV5-1 to TRBJ1-2, with D possibly TRBD1 on 6 matching bases. Germline V gene sequence: CDR1 SGHRS, CDR2 YFSETQ. V was shortened by 4 bases and J by 6 bases, with 13 bases between the two germline ends. The CDR3 runs to 13 residues. CDR3 coding DNA: TGCGCCAGCAGCACCACAGGGAGAGATGGCTACACCTTC. It yields the protein CASSTTGRDGYTF.

The chain has TRBV7-9 and TRBJ2-3, with 10 positions matching TRBD2. CDR3 length: 15 amino acids. Trimming removed 7 bases from V and 3 bases from J; junction bases left unmatched: 7. CDR1 is SEHNR and CDR2 is FQNEAQ in the germline V gene (reference sequence). CDR3 coding DNA: TGTGCCAGCACTTGGGCTAGCGGGAGTACAGATACGCAGTATTTT. It encodes CASTWASGSTDTQYF.

The sample holds a few counts of this clonotype. This chain joins TRBV7-3 and TRBJ2-6; a weak D match, TRBD1 (6 bases). The germline CDR1 and CDR2 sequences are SGHTA and FQGTGA. The CDR3 totals 15 residues. V was shortened by 3 bases and J by 0 bases, with 6 bases between the two germline ends. The CDR3 DNA is TGTGCCAGCAGCTTGGACAGCTCTGGGGCCAACGTCCTGACTTTC. This codes for CASSLDSSGANVLTF.

The chain is built from TRBV4-1 and TRBJ1-5; the D is unclear. V lost 0 bases and J lost 3, with 9 bases in between. Per the germline V gene, CDR1 is MGHRA and CDR2 is YSYEKL. The CDR3 is made up of 15 amino acids. CDR3 sequence: CASSQDAGYNQPQHF. The CDR3 region has the DNA TGCGCCAGCAGCCAAGATGCGGGATACAATCAGCCCCAGCATTTT.

This clonotype was picked up a small number of times. This chain uses TRBV11-2 with TRBJ2-1; D is uncertain. The CDR3 sequence is 16 residues long. V was pared by 2 bases and J by 5 bases, with 16 bases between. Per germline, CDR1 SGHAT and CDR2 FQNNGV. The CDR3 is CASSLITYFSNNEQFF. In nucleotides, the CDR3 is TGTGCCAGCAGCTTAATCACCTACTTTTCTAACAATGAGCAGTTCTTC.

This clonotype was recorded many times. This chain joins TRBV12-3 or TRBV12-4 and TRBJ2-5; D not certain. The CDR3 spans 11 residues. V dropped 6 bases and J dropped 5 bases, with 7 bases sitting between them. CDR3 amino acids: CASSLKETQYF. In DNA, the CDR3 is TGTGCCAGCAGCTTAAAGGAGACCCAGTACTTC.

The J gene is TRBJ2-5, the V gene TRBV28; D gene uncertain. The CDR3 length is 13 residues. The germline V gene encodes CDR1 MDHEN and CDR2 SYDVKM. V was cut by 7 bases and J by 4 bases, with 13 bases left in between. This CDR3 reads CASIRRSRETQYF. CDR3 sequence (DNA): TGTGCCAGCATAAGGCGGTCGCGAGAGACCCAGTACTTC.

The sample holds a few counts of this clonotype. The rearrangement links TRBV5-6 to TRBJ2-7; the match to TRBD2 covers 10 bases. This CDR3 comprises 15 residues. Germline CDR1 SGHDT, CDR2 YYEEEE. The J segment lost 5 bases and the V segment lost 4 bases, leaving 9 bases of the junction unmatched. CDR3 amino acids: CASSALAGESHEQYF. CDR3 nucleotide sequence: TGTGCCAGCAGCGCGCTAGCGGGAGAATCCCACGAGCAGTACTTC.

In its sample, this clonotype was seen once. This chain connects TRBV5-5 to TRBJ2-1, with 10 bases aligning to TRBD2. Looked up from germline, CDR1 is SGHKS and CDR2 is YYEKEE (reference sequence). After removal of 5 bases from V and 12 bases from J, the junction contained 14 bases not matched to a gene. There are 15 residues in the CDR3. The CDR3 nucleotides are TGTGCCAGCAGAGCCCCTAGCGGGAGTGGGTTACGGCAGTTCTTC. Its translation is CASRAPSGSGLRQFF.

The chain is built from TRBV24-1 and TRBJ2-7; D is tentatively TRBD1 or TRBD2 (7 bases each). This CDR3 has 17 amino acids. CDR1 and CDR2 (germline): KGHDR, SFDVKD. V was clipped by 5 bases and J by 7 bases, with 26 bases between them. The CDR3 is CATSGDPNRGTGGEQYF. Here the CDR3 DNA reads TGTGCCACCAGTGGGGATCCCAACAGGGGAACGGGAGGTGAGCAGTACTTC.

This clonotype was counted between two and nine times. The CDR3 is CAWSVRGQGSYF. CDR3 nucleotides: TGTGCCTGGAGTGTACGGGGTCAGGGGTCGTACTTC. The J gene is TRBJ2-4, the V gene TRBV30, with D possibly being TRBD1 (6 bases). This CDR3 is built from 12 residues. Germline CDR1 GTSNPN, CDR2 SVGIG (reference sequence). Trimming took off 0 bases at V and 15 bases at J, with 15 bases between the two ends. Drawing the rest from reference TRBV30 and TRBJ2-4, the complete variable domain is SQTIHQWPATLVQPVGSPLSLECTVEGTSNPNLYWYRQAAGRGLQLLFYSVGIGQISSEVPQNLSASRPQDRQFILSSKKLLLSDSGFYLCAWSVRGQGSYFGAGTRLSVL.

This chain links TRBV25-1 with TRBJ2-7; D gene uncertain. Germline V gene lookup returns CDR1 MGHDK and CDR2 SYGVNS. The CDR3 is 11 residues long. V lost 8 bases and J lost 0, with 5 bases in between. As DNA, the CDR3 is TGTGCCAGCGCCTCCTCCTACGAGCAGTACTTC. Translated, it gives CASASSYEQYF.

This clonotype was seen a few times. The V gene is TRBV14, the J gene TRBJ1-4; D perhaps matches TRBD1 (5 bases). The CDR3 spans 15 residues. The germline CDR1 and CDR2 sequences are SGHDN and FVKESK. V was shortened by 0 bases and J by 3 bases, with 8 bases between the two germline ends. This CDR3 is CASSQDSGANEKLFF. In nucleotides, the CDR3 is TGTGCCAGCAGCCAAGATTCGGGGGCTAATGAAAAACTGTTTTTT.

A few counts support this clonotype. The chain has TRBV20-1 and TRBJ2-4; 11 positions agree with TRBD2. The DNA matches TRBJ2-7 better at its end, which makes the J call doubtful. This CDR3 is built from 13 residues. The germline gives CDR1 DFQATT, CDR2 SNEGSKA (reference sequence). The CDR3 region has the DNA TGCAGTGCGCGACTAGCGGGAAGGTACGAGCAGTACTTC. Its translation: CSARLAGRYEQYF.

V gene TRBV5-1 combines with J gene TRBJ1-6, with D possibly matching TRBD1 (6 bases). CDR1 is SGHRS and CDR2 is YFSETQ in the germline V gene. The V end lost 4 bases, the J end lost 5 bases, and 10 bases lay between the germline ends. CDR3 length: 14 amino acids. This chain's CDR3 is CASSRDNDNSPLHF. CDR3 DNA: TGCGCCAGCAGCCGGGACAATGATAATTCACCCCTCCACTTT.